Listed below are T cell receptor beta chains from one sample, sequenced in a study of tumour-infiltrating T cells in Burkitt lymphoma. Clones were sequenced by immunoSEQ multiplex PCR, and TCRdb holds only the in-frame ones, with some missing. Altogether roughly 5,300 clones are present, more than 8% being singletons, with the ten largest covering about 2.2%. Sequencing was performed on tumor tissue. These receptors came from a human donor with diffuse large B-cell lymphoma. Each CDR3 is given with its conserved first and last residue. The D gene is left open where the match is weak. Clone size is stated in some rows and not others, as once, few, many or a class when expanded.

abundance	v_gene	len	j_gene	d_gene	CDR3nt	CDR3aa
once	TRBV19	19	TRBJ2-7	.	TGTGCCAGTAGTACGTTCGCCAGGGAGAAAGGACTACCTACCTACGAGCAGTACTTC	CASSTFAREKGLPTYEQYF
.	TRBV11-3	14	TRBJ2-1	.	TGTGCCAGCAGCTTCGGGGGAGACTACAATGAGCAGTTCTTC	CASSFGGDYNEQFF
few	TRBV30	13	TRBJ1-6	.	TGTGCCTGGAGTGTGGCAGGGGACTCACCCCTTCACTTT	CAWSVAGDSPLHF
.	TRBV6-5	10	TRBJ1-1	.	TGTGCCAGCGGGCGGACTGAAGCTTTCTTT	CASGRTEAFF
.	TRBV5-6	15	TRBJ1-2	.	TGTGCCAGCAGCTTGGGTTTGGCGGGGTTGGTAGGCTACACCTTC	CASSLGLAGLVGYTF
.	TRBV7-2	14	TRBJ1-6	.	TGTGCCAGCAGCTTAGGGAGAGTTGGTTCACCCCTCCACTTT	CASSLGRVGSPLHF
.	TRBV21-1	12	TRBJ1-2	.	TGTGCCACTAAGCCGACTAACTATGGCTACACCTTC	CATKPTNYGYTF
.	TRBV7-7	14	TRBJ2-5	.	TGTGCCAGCAGCTTATTTTCGGGCTGGGAGACCCAGTACTTC	CASSLFSGWETQYF
.	TRBV27	14	TRBJ1-2	.	TGTGCCAGCAGTTTCGCAGGCGATAACTATGGCTACACCTTC	CASSFAGDNYGYTF
few	TRBV4-1	14	TRBJ1-5	.	TGCGCCAGCAGCCAAGACAGGGGACCTCAGCCCCAGCATTTT	CASSQDRGPQPQHF
few	TRBV30	14	TRBJ1-6	TRBD1	TGTGCCTGGAGTGTAGCAGGGGGTGGTTCACCCCTCCACTTT	CAWSVAGGGSPLHF
few	TRBV15	16	TRBJ1-6	TRBD1	TGTGCCACCAGCAGAGATGAGGGGACAGACTATTCACCCCTCCACTTT	CATSRDEGTDYSPLHF
.	TRBV5-1	13	TRBJ1-2	.	TGCGCCAGCAAATGGACTCCTGAAAGTGGCTACACCTTC	CASKWTPESGYTF
few	TRBV7-9	14	TRBJ2-7	TRBD1	TGTGCCACCCCGAGCGACAGGGGACCCTACGAGCAGTACTTC	CATPSDRGPYEQYF
.	TRBV30	15	TRBJ1-2	TRBD1	TGTGCCTGGTGGGAGATAGGGGGCGTTCACTATGGCTACACCTTC	CAWWEIGGVHYGYTF
few	TRBV5-1	14	TRBJ1-2	TRBD1	TGCGCCAGCAGCCACGGACAGGGAGGCTATGGCTACACCTTC	CASSHGQGGYGYTF
.	TRBV19	14	TRBJ1-1	TRBD1	TGTGCCAGTAGTGTCGGGACAGGGGGCACTGAAGCTTTCTTT	CASSVGTGGTEAFF
.	TRBV30	12	TRBJ1-4	.	TGTGCCTGGAGTGTAGATCAGAGGAAACTGTTTTTT	CAWSVDQRKLFF
few	TRBV5-4	16	TRBJ1-2	TRBD1	TGTGCCAGCAGCTTTCGGGACAGCCTCTTTGGGTATGGCTACACCTTC	CASSFRDSLFGYGYTF
.	TRBV11-2	14	TRBJ2-7	.	TGTGCCAGCAGCTTAGAGGTCCGGTCCTACGAGCAGTACTTC	CASSLEVRSYEQYF
few	TRBV19	13	TRBJ2-5	TRBD2	TGTGCCAGTAGGGGACTAGCTCTGGAGACCCAGTACTTC	CASRGLALETQYF
.	TRBV5-6	13	TRBJ1-1	.	TGTGCCAGCAGTTCCGACCTGAACACTGAAGCTTTCTTT	CASSSDLNTEAFF
few	TRBV19	18	TRBJ1-2	TRBD1	TGTGCCAGTAGTCCTAGTGGTTGGAGGGGGCCACCTAGGTATGGCTACACCTTC	CASSPSGWRGPPRYGYTF
.	TRBV6-1	11	TRBJ2-5	.	TGTGCCAGCAGTGCGTGGGAGACCCAGTACTTC	CASSAWETQYF
few	TRBV19	14	TRBJ1-6	.	TGTGCCAGTAGGGACGGATCATATAATTCACCCCTCCACTTT	CASRDGSYNSPLHF
few	TRBV7-9	14	TRBJ1-3	.	TGTGCCAGCAGCTTAGATTACTCTGGAAACACCATATATTTT	CASSLDYSGNTIYF
.	TRBV7-9	15	TRBJ2-5	.	TGTGCCAGCAGCACCGGGTGGGGGACTCAAGAGACCCAGTACTTC	CASSTGWGTQETQYF
few	TRBV19	15	TRBJ1-5	TRBD1	TGTGCCAGTAAACAGGGGAAGTTGTTCAATCAGCCCCAGCATTTT	CASKQGKLFNQPQHF
few	TRBV7-2	15	TRBJ1-1	.	TGTGCCAGCAGCTCAAGCAGGGTTCTTAACACTGAAGCTTTCTTT	CASSSSRVLNTEAFF
.	TRBV7-8	16	TRBJ2-5	TRBD2	TGTGCCAGCACCGAGTGGTCTAGCGGGGGTGTGGAGACCCAGTACTTC	CASTEWSSGGVETQYF
few	TRBV7-9	12	TRBJ2-3	.	TGTGCCAGCAGCTTAGTGGCAGATACGCAGTATTTT	CASSLVADTQYF
.	TRBV9	14	TRBJ2-1	TRBD2	TGTGCCAGCAACCCGGCGGGGGGGCCGAATGAGCAGTTCTTC	CASNPAGGPNEQFF
.	TRBV19	15	TRBJ1-5	TRBD1	TGTGCCAGTAGTCCTGGGACAGTTAGCAATCAGCCCCAGCATTTT	CASSPGTVSNQPQHF
few	TRBV18	18	TRBJ2-2	TRBD2	TGTGCCAGCTCACCACTACTAGCGGGGGGGCCGTTGACCGGGGAGCTGTTTTTT	CASSPLLAGGPLTGELFF
.	TRBV2	13	TRBJ1-2	.	TGTGCCAGCATTATACAATTGGGAAATGGCTACACTTTC	CASIIQLGNGYTF
few	TRBV2	15	TRBJ2-1	.	TGTGCCAGCAGTCCGCTAGGGGGCTCCTACAATGAGCAGTTCTTC	CASSPLGGSYNEQFF
few	TRBV28	14	TRBJ1-6	.	TGTGCCAGCAGTTTATGGAGCATAAATTCACCCCTCCACTTT	CASSLWSINSPLHF
.	TRBV7-9	12	TRBJ2-5	.	TGTGCCAGCAGCTGGGAAGGGGGGACCCAGTACTTC	CASSWEGGTQYF